Below are 16 T cell receptor beta chains sequenced from a single sample in a study of T cell repertoires in cytomegalovirus infection. Each CDR3 protein is one row after TCRdb ran MiXCR on the reads. The top ten hold 13% of the sample, which has approximately 300,000 distinct CDR3 sequences, more than 20% seen once. These receptors have no known antigen. The sequenced sample was cultured PBMCs, obtained from culture after CMV antigen stimulation. The receptor set was obtained from a human donor in good health (CMV status not recorded). Some clones in this sample may be carry-over from other donors' samples.

Comments on this clonotype: This clone may be a read error of a much larger clone one base away. This chain links TRBV7-6 with TRBJ2-1; TRBD2 matches 9 bases. This CDR3 has 18 amino acids. CDR1 SGHVS and CDR2 FNYEAQ come from the germline V gene. CDR3 protein: CASSLEGPTSGPYNGQFF. In DNA form, the CDR3 reads TGTGCCAGCAGCTTAGAGGGGCCTACTAGCGGGCCCTACAATGGGCAGTTCTTC.

The genes are TRBV29-1 and TRBJ1-2; TRBD1 matches at 8 bases. CDR1 is SQVTM, CDR2 ANQGSEA, per germline. Unmatched junction bases numbered 6, after V lost 7 bases and J lost 8 bases. CDR3 length: 11 amino acids. The CDR3 bases are TGCAGCGAGAACGCAGGGGGCGGCTACACCTTC. Its protein is CSENAGGGYTF.

This clonotype has at least ten counts. This chain connects TRBV7-9 to TRBJ2-7; D might be TRBD1 (7 bases). The CDR3 covers 15 residues. Germline CDR1 SEHNR, CDR2 FQNEAQ (reference sequence). Trimming pared 7 bases from V and 6 bases from J, leaving 22 bases between. CDR3 loop: CASNIRGTASSEQYV. CDR3 sequence (DNA): TGTGCCAGCAACATTCGGGGGACAGCTTCTAGCGAGCAGTACGTC.

This clonotype was detected only a few times. The CDR3 coding sequence is TGTGCCAGCAGCGTGGCGGTACAGGGAAACACCGGGGAGCTGTTTTTT. This encodes CASSVAVQGNTGELFF. The V and J genes are TRBV9 and TRBJ2-2; D possibly corresponds to TRBD1 (6 bases). Looked up from germline, CDR1 is SGDLS and CDR2 is YYNGEE. Trimming took 2 bases from V and 2 from J, leaving 13 bases between them. The CDR3 has 16 residues.

This clonotype was seen repeatedly, ten times or more. This chain uses TRBV7-8 with TRBJ2-1; 8 bases line up with TRBD2. Trimming removed 5 bases from V and 16 bases from J; junction bases left unmatched: 16. This CDR3 region has 14 residues. CDR1 is SGHVS, CDR2 FQNEAQ, per germline. The CDR3 region has the DNA TGTGCCAGCAGCCTTAGGGAGGCGGGGACTAGTGGTTTCTTC. It yields the protein CASSLREAGTSGFF.

This chain links TRBV20-1 with TRBJ2-1; D is ambiguous. Trimming took off 6 bases at V and 0 bases at J, with 15 bases between the two ends. The germline V gene has CDR1 DFQATT and CDR2 SNEGSKA (reference sequence). The CDR3 is made up of 15 amino acids. CDR3: CSAELLIGSYNEQFF. The CDR3 DNA reads as TGCAGTGCCGAATTATTAATCGGCTCCTACAATGAGCAGTTCTTC.

The chain uses TRBV7-8 and TRBJ2-2, with TRBD2 as a possible D gene (6 bases). V shed 5 bases and J shed 4 bases, with 11 bases lying between them. In germline, CDR1 is SGHVS, CDR2 FQNEAQ. This CDR3 contains 14 residues. The CDR3 spells CASSQREVTGELFF. In nucleotides, the CDR3 is TGTGCCAGCAGCCAGAGGGAGGTCACCGGGGAGCTGTTTTTT.

The chain recombines TRBV4-3 with TRBJ1-1; the match to TRBD1 covers 8 bases. The V gene end was trimmed by 2 bases and the J gene end by 4 bases; junction bases not matched to a gene: 9. Germline V gene sequence: CDR1 LGHNA, CDR2 YSLEER. The CDR3 loop spans 16 amino acids. The chain's CDR3 is CASSQYTTGDSTEAFF. The DNA of the CDR3 is TGCGCCAGCAGCCAATATACGACAGGGGATAGCACTGAAGCTTTCTTT.

This clonotype was observed a handful of times. The chain combines TRBV12-3 or TRBV12-4 with TRBJ2-3; TRBD2 agrees at 12 bases. V was clipped by 5 bases and J by 0 bases; unmatched bases: 6. This CDR3 region has 17 residues. CDR3 DNA sequence: TGTGCCAGCAGTCGACTAGCGGGAGATCTGAGCACAGATACGCAGTATTTT. Its protein product is CASSRLAGDLSTDTQYF.

The chain uses TRBV12-5 and TRBJ1-1; D is ambiguous. Germline V lookup: CDR1 LGHNT, CDR2 FRNRAP. The CDR3 runs to 15 residues. V lost 0 bases and J 0 bases, leaving 8 bases between the germline ends. CDR3 nucleotide sequence: TGTGCTAGTGGTTTGGTATTGGATCTGAACACTGAAGCTTTCTTT. It encodes CASGLVLDLNTEAFF. Using reference TRBV12-5 and TRBJ1-1 for the parts outside the CDR3, the full variable domain is DARVTQTPRHKVTEMGQEVTMRCQPILGHNTVFWYRQTMMQGLELLAYFRNRAPLDDSGMPKDRFSAEMPDATLATLKIQPSEPRDSAVYFCASGLVLDLNTEAFFGQGTRLTVV.

This clonotype was seen repeatedly, ten times or more. The rearrangement uses TRBV10-3 and TRBJ1-4; 9 nucleotides align to TRBD1. The trim removed 5 bases at V and 3 bases at J, leaving 13 bases unmatched. Germline V lookup: CDR1 ENHRY, CDR2 SYGVKD. The CDR3 length is 18 residues. The CDR3 sequence is CAISNSGQGRFSNEKLFF. CDR3 in DNA: TGTGCCATCAGTAACTCCGGACAGGGGCGATTCTCTAATGAAAAACTGTTTTTT.

This clonotype was recorded many times. This rearrangement joins TRBV7-8 to TRBJ1-5; D is undetermined. Trimming removed 4 bases at V and 3 bases at J, with 13 bases between. Per the germline V gene, CDR1 is SGHVS and CDR2 is FQNEAQ. The CDR3 has 15 amino acids. Here the CDR3 reads CASSYMAVNNQPQHF. The CDR3 DNA follows: TGTGCCAGCAGCTACATGGCGGTTAACAATCAGCCCCAGCATTTT.

This chain links TRBV15 with TRBJ1-3; no definite D call. Per the germline V gene, CDR1 is LNHNV and CDR2 is YYDKDF (reference sequence). The CDR3 is 15 residues long. V was shortened by 0 bases and J by 3 bases, with 9 bases between the two germline ends. The CDR3 sequence is CATSRDKGNGNTIYF. DNA for the CDR3: TGTGCCACCAGCAGAGATAAGGGAAATGGAAACACCATATATTTT.

This clonotype was seen only a few times. J is TRBJ2-2 and V is TRBV6-2 or TRBV6-3; 7 nucleotides match TRBD1. This CDR3 spans 14 amino acids. The V gene's germline CDR1 is MNHEY and CDR2 SVGEGT. Trimming removed 6 bases from V and 4 bases from J; junction bases left unmatched: 5. CDR3 coding DNA: TGTGCCAGCAGGACCACAGGGGTCACCGGGGAGCTGTTTTTT. Translating it yields CASRTTGVTGELFF.

The sample holds a few counts of this clonotype. The V call is TRBV12-3 or TRBV12-4, the J call TRBJ2-2; possibly TRBD1 for D (5 bases). The CDR3 is made up of 13 amino acids. Trimming stripped 4 bases from V and 4 bases from J, with 7 bases between. The CDR3 region is CASSSRATGELFF. The CDR3 DNA follows: TGTGCCAGCAGTTCCAGGGCCACCGGGGAGCTGTTTTTT.

Written as DNA, the CDR3 is TGTGCCAGCAGGAATGGACAGGGGGTGTCCAAAAACATTCAGTACTTC. This translates into CASRNGQGVSKNIQYF. The V gene is TRBV12-3 or TRBV12-4, the J gene TRBJ2-4; 10 bases line up with TRBD1. Trimming at V came to 6 bases and at J to 2 bases, leaving 7 bases not matched to a gene. The CDR3 spans 16 residues.